This TCR beta chain was captured in a study of blood T cells in healthy people across ages. Study-level points and caveats: Comparison with aged donors showed that long-lived donors had more naive CD4+ cells and higher diversity.

Remarks on this clonotype: Its matching antigen is unknown.

This CDR3 is built from 16 residues. Germline V gene data show CDR1 as SGHRS and CDR2 as YFSETQ. V lost 4 bases and J 1 base, leaving 15 bases between the germline ends. A second PCR of about 7 to 11 cycles used a sample-barcoded 5' primer and a J-beta primer mix. TCRdb analysed the 5' RACE reads with MiXCR anew, one entry per CDR3 protein. Here the sample spans about 1.5 million distinct CDR3 sequences, about 42% being singletons. The genes are TRBV5-1 and TRBJ2-1, with D possibly TRBD2 on 5 matching bases. The receptor was derived from a young woman in good health. Sequencing input: blood. The CDR3 sequence: CASSLAYGVSYNEQFF. CDR3 nucleotides: TGCGCCAGCAGCCTGGCCTACGGGGTGTCCTACAATGAGCAGTTCTTC.